The 29 T cell receptor beta chains below were found in one sample sequenced in a study of tumor-infiltrating lymphocytes in primary liver carcinoma (TCRdb year 2017). Sequenced using an Illumina HiSeq 2500. TCRbeta-specific cDNA was reverse-transcribed from around 500 ng total RNA using a constant-region primer and ProtoScript II reverse transcriptase. TCRbeta libraries were built with three nested multiplex PCR rounds, a slightly modified ARM-PCR procedure. Multiplex TRBV1-TRBV30 forward primers and a Cbeta reverse primer were used in the first two PCR rounds, each of which was run for around 10 cycles. TCRdb redid the processing of the public reads, applying fastp at Q25 and MiXCR, and retained in-frame beta chains. Under each unique CDR3 protein, matching rows form one entry showing the most common genes and DNA. This sample holds about 37,000 distinct CDR3 sequences; more than 70% were observed only once. The ten largest clones add up to more than 35% of the sample.

Without any cell sorting, total RNA and DNA were extracted together from roughly 20-30 mg of bulk tissue using the AllPrep DNA/RNA mini kit. Sequencing used tumor-adjacent normal liver tissue. Receptor source: a man aged 40-50 years with primary liver carcinoma and hepatitis B virus infection.

In DNA, the CDR3 is TGCGCCAACAACCGCGGACTGCAAGAGACCCAGTACTTC. It is translated as CANNRGLQETQYF. The V call is TRBV4-1, the J call TRBJ2-5, with D perhaps matching TRBD2 (5 bases). The CDR3 loop spans 13 amino acids. The germline CDR1 and CDR2 sequences are MGHRA and YSYEKL. V lost 10 bases to trimming and J lost 2 bases, with 14 bases between them.

This clonotype was counted ten times or more. The chain employs TRBV5-1 and TRBJ1-2, with D hard to call. CDR1 SGHRS and CDR2 YFSETQ come from the germline V gene. V dropped 0 bases and J dropped 4 bases, with 10 bases sitting between them. CDR3 size: 14 residues. The CDR3 reads CASSLDEGAYGYTF. DNA of the CDR3: TGCGCCAGCAGCTTGGACGAGGGCGCCTATGGCTACACCTTC.

Comment on this clonotype: The conserved phenylalanine or tryptophan normally closing the CDR3 is absent here, so this likely arose from a read error. The genes are TRBV7-9 and TRBJ1-2; the match to TRBD1 covers 12 bases. V dropped 6 bases and J dropped 7; count of bases not matched to a gene: 6. The CDR3 length is 14 residues. Per the germline V gene, CDR1 is SEHNR and CDR2 is FQNEAQ (reference sequence). CDR3 sequence: CASRWDRGLRGYTI. The CDR3, as DNA: TGTGCCAGCAGATGGGACAGGGGGCTTCGTGGCTACACCATC.

This chain joins TRBV19 and TRBJ2-7; 9 nucleotides match TRBD2. Germline values: CDR1 LNHDA, CDR2 SQIVND (reference sequence). The CDR3 spans 16 residues. Trimming at V came to 5 bases and at J to 1 base, leaving 9 bases not matched to a gene. Written as DNA, the CDR3 is TGTGCCAGTAGTCTCTGGAACAGCGGGAGGTCCTACGAGCAGTACTTC. It yields the protein CASSLWNSGRSYEQYF.

The V and J genes are TRBV12-3 or TRBV12-4 and TRBJ1-2; no clear D. Trimming cost V 3 bases and J 0 bases, with 8 bases left between them. This CDR3 region has 14 residues. The CDR3 loop is CASSLDLTNYGYTF. The CDR3 DNA is TGTGCCAGCAGTTTGGACTTAACTAACTATGGCTACACCTTC.

Of note for this clonotype: An end of the junction differs from the germline gene, which may be a read error. CDR3 region: CASSSGRNYEQYF. In DNA, the CDR3 is TGTGCTAGCAGCTCAGGGAGGAACTACGAGCAGTACTTC. V gene TRBV6-2 or TRBV6-3 combines with J gene TRBJ2-7; D may be TRBD2 (6 bases). CDR1 and CDR2 from the germline V gene are MNHEY and SVGEGT. This CDR3 has 13 residues.

The chain employs TRBV4-2 and TRBJ2-7; D gene unclear. This CDR3 region has 17 residues. The germline V gene has CDR1 LGHNA and CDR2 YNFKEQ. V lost 0 bases, J lost 3 bases, and 18 bases lay in between. CDR3 nucleotides: TGTGCCAGCAGCCAAGATCGGTTCCACCAGGTGGGCTACGAGCAGTACTTC. Protein sequence: CASSQDRFHQVGYEQYF.

This clonotype is a singleton in its sample. J is TRBJ2-4 and V is TRBV6-1; 8 bases map to TRBD1. CDR1 is MNHNS and CDR2 is SASEGT in the germline V gene. Trimming at V came to 0 bases and at J to 5 bases, leaving 18 bases not matched to a gene. This CDR3 spans 20 amino acids. The CDR3 loop is CASSEALGYIGQGVENIQYF. CDR3 bases: TGTGCCAGCAGTGAAGCACTTGGATACATCGGACAGGGTGTCGAAAACATTCAGTACTTC.

This clonotype was counted at least ten times. This may be a read error, as it is one base from a much larger clone. DNA for the CDR3: TGTGCCAGCAGCTTGTTTCTAGGGACCCAGTACTTC. This sequence encodes CASSLFLGTQYF. V is TRBV5-4 and J is TRBJ2-5; D call uncertain. This CDR3 is built from 12 residues. The germline V gene encodes CDR1 SGHNT and CDR2 YYREEE (reference sequence). V gave up 1 base and J gave up 7 bases, with 8 bases separating them.

About this clonotype itself: At one end, the junction sequence differs from germline, possibly due to a read error. The chain combines TRBV6-4 with TRBJ2-2, with a weak D call TRBD2 (5 bases). The germline gives CDR1 MRHNA, CDR2 SNTAGT. The length of the CDR3 is 15 residues. CDR3 sequence: CASSLRWGDTWELFF. The CDR3 DNA reads TGTGCCAGCAGCCTTCGGTGGGGAGACACCTGGGAGCTGTTTTTT.

With regard to this clonotype: At one end the junction does not follow the germline gene, possibly because of a read error. This chain joins TRBV29-1 and TRBJ2-2; 9 positions agree with TRBD1. The CDR3 runs 12 residues. Per germline, CDR1 SQVTM and CDR2 ANQGSEA. The DNA of the CDR3 is TGCAGCGTCGGAAGGAGGACAGGGGAGCTGTTTTTC. This encodes CSVGRRTGELFF.

With regard to this clonotype: No conserved phenylalanine or tryptophan ends this CDR3, so it is likely a read error. CDR3 sequence: CANSLLLIFNEQFI. Here the CDR3 DNA reads TGTGCCAACAGCTTACTTCTGATTTTTAATGAGCAGTTCATC. This chain connects TRBV7-9 to TRBJ2-1; D is unclear. Germline V gene sequence: CDR1 SEHNR, CDR2 FQNEAQ (reference sequence). The CDR3 sequence is 14 residues long.

Points on this clonotype: The CDR3 ends on some other residue instead of the conserved phenylalanine or tryptophan, so this is likely a read error. The DNA is omitted, as the CDR3 cannot be located on it reliably, and the CDR3 follows TCRdb's listing. V usage is TRBV4-3 and J usage is TRBJ2-2; the listed D gene, TRBD2, was not tested against the DNA. The CDR3 spans 15 amino acids, including both terminal residues. CDR1 and CDR2 (germline): LGHNA, YSLEER. CDR3 amino acids: CASSQEAGHIGELFY.

Details on this clonotype: This CDR3 fails to terminate in the conserved phenylalanine or tryptophan, so it likely reflects a read error. The chain joins TRBV29-1 to TRBJ2-5, with D perhaps matching TRBD2 (5 bases). The closer fit of TRBJ2-1 to the DNA end suggests the J call may be wrong. Per germline, CDR1 SQVTM and CDR2 ANQGSEA. The CDR3 is 11 amino acids. CDR3 nucleotides: TGTAGCGAGGGCTCGGGAAGTGAGCAGTTCTCC. It is translated as CSEGSGSEQFS.

Sample share makes this clonotype medium-sized. The chain uses TRBV6-1 and TRBJ2-5; TRBD2 aligns across 8 bases. V lost 5 bases to trimming and J lost 14 bases; unmatched junction nucleotides: 10. The CDR3 spans 12 residues. Germline CDR1 is MNHNS and CDR2 is SASEGT. In nucleotides, the CDR3 is TGTGCCAGCAGTCTGTTAGCGGGGCTCTTTTACTTC. Translation: CASSLLAGLFYF.

V usage is TRBV30 and J usage is TRBJ2-1; maybe TRBD2 (5 bases). V shed 2 bases and J shed 9 bases, with 14 bases lying between them. The CDR3 is made up of 13 amino acids. The germline CDR1 and CDR2 sequences are GTSNPN and SVGIG (reference sequence). The CDR3 DNA sequence: TGTGCCTGGAGTTCCAGCGGAAACAGTGAGCAGTTCTTC. This translates into CAWSSSGNSEQFF.

A note on this clonotype: The conserved phenylalanine or tryptophan normally closing the CDR3 is absent here, so this likely arose from a read error. As DNA, the CDR3 is TGTGCCTGCCCCCGTGACACTGAAGCTTTCCTT. As protein: CACPRDTEAFL. This chain joins TRBV30 and TRBJ1-1, with D unclear. Trimming took 6 bases from V and 3 from J, leaving 8 bases between them. The V gene's germline CDR1 is GTSNPN and CDR2 SVGIG (reference sequence). There are 11 residues in the CDR3.

Regarding this clonotype: Likely a read error: the CDR3 ends without its conserved phenylalanine or tryptophan. V is TRBV11-1 and J is TRBJ2-1; 11 nucleotides align to TRBD2. CDR1 and CDR2 (germline): SGHAT, FQDESV (reference sequence). This CDR3 region has 20 residues. The CDR3: CASSIRKTSGASRFGNDQFL. CDR3 nucleotide sequence: TGTGCCAGCAGCATAAGAAAGACTAGCGGGGCCTCACGGTTCGGCAATGATCAGTTCTTA.

Of note for this clonotype: A much larger clone differs from this one at a single base, so this may be a read error. CDR3 in amino acids: CASSLVAGGNLPLHF. CDR3 coding DNA: TGTGCCAGCAGCTTAGTGGCAGGGGGAAATTTACCCCTCCACTTT. The chain is built from TRBV7-9 and TRBJ1-6, with 7 bases that match TRBD1. The germline V gene has CDR1 SEHNR and CDR2 FQNEAQ (reference sequence). The CDR3 length is 15 residues. Filled out from reference TRBV7-9 and TRBJ1-6, the complete variable domain reads DTGVSQNPRHKITKRGQNVTFRCDPISEHNRLYWYRQTLGQGPEFLTYFQNEAQLEKSRLLSDRFSAERPKGSFSTLEIQRTEQGDSAMYLCASSLVAGGNLPLHFGNGTRLTVT.

As to this clonotype: At one end, the junction sequence differs from germline, possibly due to a read error. CDR3 in DNA: TGTGTCAGCAGTTTATCCCACGAGCAGTACTTC. As protein: CVSSLSHEQYF. V usage is TRBV28 and J usage is TRBJ2-7; D not resolved. Germline values: CDR1 MDHEN, CDR2 SYDVKM. The CDR3 consists of 11 residues.

Of note for this clonotype: No conserved phenylalanine or tryptophan is present at the end of the CDR3, so a read error is the likely explanation. It is unclear where the CDR3 begins or ends on the DNA, so no DNA is shown, and the CDR3 is as TCRdb lists it. This sequence joins TRBV29-1 and TRBJ1-2. The CDR3 has 14 amino acids, counting both end residues. Germline CDR1 SQVTM, CDR2 ANQGSEA. The CDR3 sequence: CSVEEEERRGGCTL.

Of note for this clonotype: A read error may produce the germline difference seen at one junction end. The chain employs TRBV28 and TRBJ2-5, with D perhaps TRBD1 or TRBD2 (5 bases each). Germline lookup yields CDR1 MDHEN and CDR2 SYDVKM. The CDR3 spans 14 residues. Written as DNA, the CDR3 is TGTGCCAGCCGGGACGAGGCTGAGCAAGAGACCAAGTACTTC. It translates to CASRDEAEQETKYF. Combining the CDR3 with reference TRBV28 and TRBJ2-5 gives the whole variable domain DVKVTQSSRYLVKRTGEKVFLECVQDMDHENMFWYRQDPGLGLRLIYFSYDVKMKEKGDIPEGYSVSREKKERFSLILESASTNQTSMYLCASRDEAEQETKYFGPGTRLLVL.

On this clonotype itself: Without the conserved terminal phenylalanine or tryptophan, this CDR3 likely stems from a read error. The V gene is TRBV7-9, the J gene TRBJ1-4; 10 bases are a match to TRBD1. V lost 5 bases to trimming and J lost 9 bases; unmatched junction nucleotides: 12. CDR1 is SEHNR, CDR2 FQNEAQ, per germline (reference sequence). The CDR3 totals 16 residues. The CDR3 protein is CASSHPGQGKGQKLFS. CDR3 DNA sequence: TGTGCCAGCAGCCATCCGGGACAGGGGAAAGGTCAAAAACTGTTTTCT.

This rearrangement joins TRBV28 to TRBJ2-3; a weak D match, TRBD1 (5 bases). The CDR3 runs 15 residues. Germline assignment: CDR1 MDHEN and CDR2 SYDVKM. The V and J ends lost 9 bases and 5 bases respectively, with 21 bases between them. The CDR3 region is CASSLNQGIGDTQYF. The CDR3 coding sequence is TGTGCCAGTAGCTTAAACCAGGGAATCGGAGATACGCAGTATTTT.

Comments on this clonotype: A much more abundant neighbour one base away suggests this may be a read error. J is TRBJ2-1 and V is TRBV2; tentatively, D is TRBD1 or TRBD2 (6 bases each). Germline V gene data show CDR1 as SNHLY and CDR2 as FYNNEI. The V end was cut by 4 bases, the J end by 15 bases, with 13 bases between. This CDR3 has 11 residues. CDR3 residues: CASSVKGGGFF. CDR3 in DNA: TGTGCCAGCAGTGTGAAGGGGGGAGGGTTCTTC.

In this sample, this clonotype turned up many times. The chain couples TRBV13 to TRBJ2-7; D could derive from TRBD1 or TRBD2 (6 bases each). Trimming removed 0 bases from V and 6 bases from J, with 15 bases in between. Germline V gene lookup returns CDR1 PRHDT and CDR2 FYEKMQ (reference sequence). The CDR3 loop spans 15 amino acids. Written as DNA, the CDR3 is TGTGCCAGCAGCTTAGGGGGTGAGGGGGGCGGCGAGCAGTACTTC. It yields the protein CASSLGGEGGGEQYF.

The rearrangement links TRBV5-4 to TRBJ2-2; 7 positions match TRBD2. From germline, CDR1 is SGHNT and CDR2 YYREEE (reference sequence). The trim removed 7 bases at V and 6 bases at J, leaving 15 bases unmatched. The length of the CDR3 is 16 residues. CDR3 nucleotide sequence: TGTGCCAGCTGCCGTGGACTAGTGGGAGAATCCGGGGAGCTGTTTTTT. It encodes CASCRGLVGESGELFF.

On this clonotype: This could be a read error, since a much larger clone is one nucleotide away. The chain links TRBV11-2 to TRBJ2-1; 7 bases line up with TRBD2. This CDR3 has 15 residues. The trim removed 3 bases at V and 6 bases at J, leaving 8 bases unmatched. Per germline, CDR1 SGHAT and CDR2 FQNNGV. CDR3 in amino acids: CASSFSGPLGNEQFF. The CDR3 nucleotides read TGTGCCAGCAGCTTTAGCGGGCCACTCGGCAATGAGCAGTTCTTC.

This clonotype was detected many times. In DNA form, the CDR3 reads TGTGCCAGCAGCTTGGGATCCGGAGCCGAGCAGTACTTC. It yields the protein CASSLGSGAEQYF. The V gene is TRBV5-4, the J gene TRBJ2-7; D gene uncertain. Trimming removed 0 bases from V and 6 bases from J, with 10 bases in between. This CDR3 region has 13 residues. Per germline, CDR1 SGHNT and CDR2 YYREEE (reference sequence).